The 20 T cell receptor beta chains in this list originate from one sample, sequenced in a study of identical twins (dated by TCRdb to 2016 to 2017). The library was generated by 5' RACE. Sequencer: Illumina HiSeq 2000. Clones were called with MiXCR by TCRdb after fastp trimmed the public reads at Q25, and only in-frame beta chains were retained. Duplicate CDR3 protein sequences are folded into a single record with the most common DNA and genes. The sample yields roughly 480,000 distinct CDR3 sequences; less than 25% were counted once. The ten largest clones add up to about 2.9% of the sample. A further study also used this sample, focusing on T cells expressing NK-cell markers.

The sequenced material came from CD4+ T cells sorted from blood. These receptors came from a woman aged 18-29 years in good health.

This clonotype has just a few counts. V usage is TRBV7-9 and J usage is TRBJ2-2, with D possibly being TRBD2 (5 bases). Germline CDR1 and CDR2: SEHNR and FQNEAQ (reference sequence). Trimming shortened V by 7 bases and J by 7 bases, and 13 bases separated the two germline ends. The CDR3 length is 13 residues. CDR3 loop: CASNPLRDGELFF. The CDR3, as DNA: TGTGCCAGCAACCCCCTCCGGGACGGGGAGCTGTTTTTT.

The chain combines TRBV5-1 with TRBJ2-3, with D possibly matching TRBD1 (5 bases). Germline CDR1 SGHRS, CDR2 YFSETQ. Trimming took off 3 bases at V and 1 base at J, with 18 bases between the two ends. The length of the CDR3 is 17 residues. CDR3 residues: CASSSIPGPRGTDTQYF. The CDR3 DNA is TGCGCCAGCAGCTCAATACCAGGGCCCCGTGGCACAGATACGCAGTATTTT.

V gene TRBV20-1 combines with J gene TRBJ2-1; the match to TRBD2 covers 7 bases. In germline, CDR1 is DFQATT, CDR2 SNEGSKA (reference sequence). Trimming removed 3 bases from V and 1 base from J; junction bases left unmatched: 6. CDR3 length equals 15 residues. The DNA for the CDR3 is TGCAGTGCTAGTCTGAGGACTAGTTCCTACAATGAGCAGTTCTTC. Protein: CSASLRTSSYNEQFF.

This chain links TRBV6-1 with TRBJ1-2; weak D call: TRBD1 (5 bases). Trimming took 6 bases from V and 7 from J, leaving 15 bases between them. The CDR3 totals 13 residues. Germline V gene sequence: CDR1 MNHNS, CDR2 SASEGT. CDR3 nucleotides: TGTGCCAGCAGGCGTCAGGGTTCGGGTGGCTACACCTTC. Its translation is CASRRQGSGGYTF.

This chain connects TRBV9 to TRBJ2-2; possible D gene TRBD2, 6 bases. Looked up from germline, CDR1 is SGDLS and CDR2 is YYNGEE. Trimming removed 1 base from V and 5 bases from J, with 6 bases in between. The CDR3 loop spans 13 amino acids. CDR3 nucleotide sequence: TGTGCCAGCAGCGTAAGCGGGACCGGGGAGCTGTTTTTT. Protein product: CASSVSGTGELFF.

The rearrangement joins TRBV7-8 to TRBJ2-7; D possibly uses TRBD1 or TRBD2 (6 bases each). Germline V lookup: CDR1 SGHVS, CDR2 FQNEAQ. V gave up 5 bases and J gave up 2 bases, with 22 bases separating them. This CDR3 is 17 amino acids long. CDR3 in DNA: TGTGCCAGCAGCAAGACCCAGGGGAGCGGGCCTCCCTACGAGCAGTACTTC. This sequence encodes CASSKTQGSGPPYEQYF.

This clonotype was detected many times. V is TRBV19 and J is TRBJ2-7; TRBD1 is a possible D gene (6 bases). The CDR3 is made up of 12 amino acids. Looked up from germline, CDR1 is LNHDA and CDR2 is SQIVND (reference sequence). V gave up 4 bases and J gave up 4 bases, with 8 bases separating them. CDR3 in amino acids: CASSRDIYEQYF. CDR3 nucleotides: TGTGCCAGTAGTAGGGACATTTACGAGCAGTACTTC.

The chain joins TRBV9 to TRBJ2-7, with D perhaps matching TRBD1 or TRBD2 (6 bases each). CDR3 length equals 14 residues. Deletions cut 5 bases from V and 2 bases from J, with 14 bases between. Germline V gene sequence: CDR1 SGDLS, CDR2 YYNGEE. This CDR3 reads CASSRGTHTYEQYF. In nucleotides, the CDR3 is TGTGCCAGCAGTCGGGGGACACACACCTACGAGCAGTACTTC.

The chain employs TRBV20-1 and TRBJ2-3; either TRBD1 or TRBD2 may supply D (6 bases each). Germline loops: CDR1 DFQATT, CDR2 SNEGSKA (reference sequence). V lost 2 bases and J lost 3, with 9 bases in between. This CDR3 comprises 13 residues. The CDR3 loop reads CSARRGATDTQYF. The CDR3, as DNA: TGCAGTGCTAGAAGGGGGGCTACAGATACGCAGTATTTT.

The J gene is TRBJ2-7, the V gene TRBV5-5; D gene uncertain. CDR1 and CDR2 (germline): SGHKS, YYEKEE (reference sequence). Between the trimmed V and J ends, which lost 0 bases and 4 bases, there was a span of 14 bases. CDR3 size: 15 residues. The CDR3 reads CASSLVLAKTYEQYF. Here the CDR3 DNA reads TGTGCCAGCAGCTTGGTTCTTGCCAAAACTTACGAGCAGTACTTC.

This chain links TRBV30 with TRBJ2-2; 8 bases align to TRBD2. Trimming cost V 2 bases and J 4 bases; bases outside gene matches: 3. Per germline, CDR1 GTSNPN and CDR2 SVGIG (reference sequence). The CDR3 has 14 residues. The CDR3 loop reads CAWSLLAGTGELFF. CDR3 bases: TGTGCCTGGAGTCTCCTAGCGGGCACCGGGGAGCTGTTTTTT. The full variable domain, in which reference TRBV30 and TRBJ2-2 provide the parts outside the CDR3, is SQTIHQWPATLVQPVGSPLSLECTVEGTSNPNLYWYRQAAGRGLQLLFYSVGIGQISSEVPQNLSASRPQDRQFILSSKKLLLSDSGFYLCAWSLLAGTGELFFGEGSRLTVL.

The rearrangement uses TRBV18 and TRBJ2-3; D uncertain. V lost 2 bases to trimming and J lost 4 bases, with 10 bases between them. Germline V gene data show CDR1 as KGHSH and CDR2 as LQKENI. The CDR3 is made up of 14 amino acids. In nucleotides, the CDR3 is TGTGCCAGCTCACCAGGATTTGGGCCAGATACGCAGTATTTT. Encoded protein: CASSPGFGPDTQYF.

This clonotype turned up a few times. V is TRBV7-9 and J is TRBJ1-3; D call uncertain. Between the trimmed V and J ends, which lost 3 bases and 0 bases, there was a span of 9 bases. Looked up from germline, CDR1 is SEHNR and CDR2 is FQNEAQ (reference sequence). The CDR3 runs to 15 residues. CDR3 coding DNA: TGTGCCAGCAGCTTTCACGGCGGCTCTGGAAACACCATATATTTT. This gives the protein CASSFHGGSGNTIYF.

Many counts were recorded for this clonotype. The rearrangement joins TRBV6-4 to TRBJ2-2; D is perhaps TRBD1 (5 bases). V lost 4 bases to trimming and J lost 6 bases, with 15 bases between them. Looked up from germline, CDR1 is MRHNA and CDR2 is SNTAGT. CDR3 size: 15 residues. The CDR3 DNA reads as TGTGCCAGCAGTGCCCAGGGTCAAATGGCCGGGGAGCTGTTTTTT. Its protein is CASSAQGQMAGELFF.

This chain uses TRBV12-3 or TRBV12-4 with TRBJ2-3; 8 nucleotides agree with TRBD2. V dropped 0 bases and J dropped 5; count of bases not matched to a gene: 7. This CDR3 has 16 amino acids. The CDR3 is CASSLAPGRAGDTQYF. The CDR3 coding sequence is TGTGCCAGCAGTTTAGCGCCCGGGAGGGCCGGAGATACGCAGTATTTT.

This clonotype was detected a few times. The chain couples TRBV7-8 to TRBJ2-5; 7 bases are a match to TRBD2. The germline V gene encodes CDR1 SGHVS and CDR2 FQNEAQ. V gave up 6 bases and J gave up 7 bases; unmatched junction bases: 8. The CDR3 extends over 13 amino acids. As DNA, the CDR3 is TGTGCCAGCAGAGGTCAGCAGCGGGGGACCCAGTACTTC. It specifies CASRGQQRGTQYF. Complete variable domain (other parts from reference TRBV7-8 and TRBJ2-5): GAGVSQSPRYKVAKRGQDVALRCDPISGHVSLFWYQQALGQGPEFLTYFQNEAQLDKSGLPSDRFFAERPEGSVSTLKIQRTQQEDSAVYLCASRGQQRGTQYFGPGTRLLVL.

This clonotype was found a few times. This chain links TRBV3-1 with TRBJ2-5, with unresolved D. The germline V and J ends were trimmed by 5 bases and 4 bases, with 8 bases remaining between them. The CDR3 has 12 residues. CDR1 is LGHDT, CDR2 YNNKEL, per germline (reference sequence). CDR3 in amino acids: CASSYRRETQYF. The CDR3, as DNA: TGTGCCAGCAGCTACCGACGAGAGACCCAGTACTTC.

This clonotype has just a few counts. V usage is TRBV20-1 and J usage is TRBJ2-1, with TRBD2 identical over 8 bases. The CDR3 has 15 residues. Germline lookup yields CDR1 DFQATT and CDR2 SNEGSKA (reference sequence). The J segment lost 7 bases and the V segment lost 2 bases, leaving 10 bases of the junction unmatched. The CDR3 coding sequence is TGCAGTGCTAGAACAGGACTAGCCGGAGCAAATGAGCAGTTCTTC. Encoded protein: CSARTGLAGANEQFF.

A word on this clonotype: Its ends do not fully match the called genes, so a read error is possible. The CDR3 sequence: CDSRLQSGTSGRSSYEQYF. The CDR3 DNA reads as TGTGACAGCAGACTTCAATCCGGGACTAGCGGCAGGAGCTCCTACGAGCAGTACTTC. The rearrangement links TRBV11-2 to TRBJ2-7; 11 bases fit TRBD2. This CDR3 contains 19 residues. Germline V lookup: CDR1 SGHAT, CDR2 FQNNGV.

A few counts support this clonotype. This rearrangement joins TRBV29-1 to TRBJ1-2; D unclear. The germline gives CDR1 SQVTM, CDR2 ANQGSEA. V gave up 4 bases and J gave up 6 bases, with 9 bases separating them. The CDR3 is 11 residues long. The CDR3 nucleotides are TGCAGCGTTGGGGTAGGGAATGGCTACACCTTC. Translation: CSVGVGNGYTF.